The 24 T cell receptor beta chains below were found in one sample sequenced in a study of blood T cell repertoires in COVID-19. Clones were sequenced by immunoSEQ multiplex PCR, and TCRdb holds only the in-frame ones, with some missing. This sample yields about 200,000 clones, of which roughly 79% are seen a single time; about 8.9% belongs to the top ten. The sample taken for sequencing was PBMCs or T cells enriched from blood (not recorded which). Every receptor here comes from a woman aged 50 to 65 with acute COVID-19.

Ten or more counts support this clone. The J gene is TRBJ1-1, the V gene TRBV7-9; 7 nucleotides agree with TRBD1. Germline CDR1 and CDR2: SEHNR and FQNEAQ (reference sequence). CDR3 length: 14 amino acids. V trimming: 0 bases; J trimming: 9 bases; junction bases outside the gene matches: 7. The CDR3 DNA sequence: TGTGCCAGCAGCTTAGCAGGGGCAGGGGGACAAGCTTTCTTT. Translation: CASSLAGAGGQAFF.

The chain joins TRBV21-1 to TRBJ2-1; the D call TRBD2 from the table was never checked on the DNA. TRBV21-1 is termed a pseudogene. The CDR3 spans 16 residues. As DNA, the CDR3 is TGTGCCAGCAGCAAAGGAGGGACTAGCGGGATTAATGAGCAGTTCTTC. This codes for CASSKGGTSGINEQFF.

The chain employs TRBV30 and TRBJ1-5; 7 positions match TRBD1. V shed 1 base and J 3 bases; nucleotides not matched to a gene: 3. Germline V lookup: CDR1 GTSNPN, CDR2 SVGIG (reference sequence). The CDR3 length is 14 residues. CDR3 sequence reads: CAWSGTGFNQPQHF. The CDR3 nucleotides read TGTGCCTGGAGTGGGACAGGATTCAATCAGCCCCAGCATTTT.

The rearrangement joins TRBV5-4 to TRBJ1-3; D not resolved. Trimming removed 5 bases at V and 0 bases at J, with 9 bases between. The CDR3 extends over 14 amino acids. Germline V gene lookup returns CDR1 SGHNT and CDR2 YYREEE (reference sequence). CDR3 sequence (DNA): TGTGCCAGCAGAACCAGAGGCTCTGGAAACACCATATATTTT. Translating gives CASRTRGSGNTIYF.

The gene calls are TRBV7-2 and TRBJ2-7; 10 bases line up with TRBD1. The J segment lost 2 bases and the V segment lost 5 bases, leaving 6 bases of the junction unmatched. Per the germline V gene, CDR1 is SGHTA and CDR2 is FQGNSA. The CDR3 sequence is 15 residues long. CDR3 region: CASSTGQGSPYEQYF. The CDR3 DNA reads as TGTGCCAGCAGCACGGGACAGGGGAGTCCCTACGAGCAGTACTTC.

About this clone itself: This specimen includes other DNA sequences encoding the same CDR3. The CDR3 reads CASSLNQPQHF. The CDR3 DNA follows: TGTGCCAGCTCCCTGAATCAGCCCCAGCATTTT. The gene calls are TRBV28 and TRBJ1-5; D not resolved. Germline values: CDR1 MDHEN, CDR2 SYDVKM. The CDR3 spans 11 residues. Trimming pared 8 bases from V and 4 bases from J, leaving 6 bases between.

This clone was detected only a few times. The V and J genes are TRBV18 and TRBJ1-6; 8 bases align to TRBD1. CDR1 is KGHSH, CDR2 LQKENI, per germline. CDR3 length equals 14 residues. V was pared by 6 bases and J by 6 bases, with 4 bases of the junction left unmatched. The CDR3 here is CASSQDRGNSPLHF. The CDR3 region has the DNA TGTGCCAGCTCCCAAGACAGGGGTAATTCACCCCTCCACTTT.

This chain uses TRBV11-1 with TRBJ1-2; D might be TRBD1 (5 bases). Germline values: CDR1 SGHAT, CDR2 FQDESV (reference sequence). V lost 5 bases to trimming and J lost 4 bases, with 17 bases between them. This CDR3 is 15 amino acids long. CDR3 sequence: CASSRGMGGGYGYTF. DNA of the CDR3: TGTGCCAGCAGCCGGGGGATGGGTGGCGGCTATGGCTACACCTTC.

This chain links TRBV10-3 with TRBJ2-1; 8 bases match TRBD1. Germline CDR1 reads ENHRY; CDR2 reads SYGVKD. The trim removed 6 bases at V and 8 bases at J, leaving 6 bases unmatched. The CDR3 has 13 residues. The CDR3 DNA follows: TGTGCCATCAGCCGGGACAGGTTGTATGAGCAGTTCTTC. Translating it yields CAISRDRLYEQFF.

The chain recombines TRBV7-8 with TRBJ1-4, with a weak D call TRBD1 (6 bases). This CDR3 region has 13 residues. Trimming took off 6 bases at V and 8 bases at J, with 13 bases between the two ends. Germline CDR1 reads SGHVS; CDR2 reads FQNEAQ. CDR3 loop: CASRAGTLEKLFF. The CDR3, as DNA: TGTGCCAGCAGGGCCGGGACATTAGAAAAACTGTTTTTT.

This chain uses TRBV19 with TRBJ2-2; TRBD2 matches 8 bases. This CDR3 has 15 amino acids. Germline V gives CDR1 LNHDA, CDR2 SQIVND (reference sequence). J gave up 6 bases and V 2 bases, and 5 bases lay outside the gene matches. CDR3 loop: CASSISVGGAGELFF. As DNA, the CDR3 is TGTGCCAGTAGTATATCAGTCGGGGGGGCCGGGGAGCTGTTTTTT.

The chain has TRBV12-3 or TRBV12-4 and TRBJ2-1, with 9 positions matching TRBD2. V shed 8 bases, J shed 10 bases, and the junction held 3 bases outside the gene matches. The CDR3 consists of 11 residues. This CDR3 reads CASRGGGEQFF. The CDR3 region has the DNA TGTGCCAGCCGCGGGGGGGGAGAGCAGTTCTTC.

The chain has TRBV6-4 and TRBJ1-5; D call uncertain. Germline assignment: CDR1 MRHNA and CDR2 SNTAGT. Trimming stripped 0 bases from V and 1 base from J, with 7 bases between. The CDR3 is 15 residues long. Written as DNA, the CDR3 is TGTGCCAGCAGTGACTCTCAAGAGAGCAATCAGCCCCAGCATTTT. As protein: CASSDSQESNQPQHF.

This rearrangement joins TRBV6-5 to TRBJ1-1; 7 nucleotides agree with TRBD1. J was trimmed by 2 bases and V by 6 bases; bases with no gene match: 9. There are 15 residues in the CDR3. Germline V CDR1 and CDR2: MNHEY, SVGAGI. The DNA of the CDR3 is TGTGCCAGCAGCTGGAACAGGGGCAAAAACACTGAAGCTTTCTTT. Amino acid sequence: CASSWNRGKNTEAFF.

This chain connects TRBV12-3 or TRBV12-4 to TRBJ2-4, with 9 bases lining up with TRBD1. There are 13 residues in the CDR3. With V trimmed by 5 bases and J by 12 bases, 8 bases remained unmatched. In DNA form, the CDR3 reads TGTGCCAGCAGTCGTCAGACAGGGGGAGGTCAGTACTTC. This codes for CASSRQTGGGQYF.

The chain employs TRBV9 and TRBJ2-3, with 9 bases fitting TRBD2. Germline V gene lookup returns CDR1 SGDLS and CDR2 YYNGEE. V dropped 1 base and J dropped 1; count of bases not matched to a gene: 4. The CDR3 totals 16 residues. In DNA, the CDR3 is TGTGCCAGCAGCGTAATCAAGCGGGAGGGCACAGATACGCAGTATTTT. It translates to CASSVIKREGTDTQYF. The complete variable domain, with remaining parts taken from reference TRBV9 and TRBJ2-3, reads DSGVTQTPKHLITATGQRVTLRCSPRSGDLSVYWYQQSLDQGLQFLIQYYNGEERAKGNILERFSAQQFPDLHSELNLSSLELGDSALYFCASSVIKREGTDTQYFGPGTRLTVL.

The chain recombines TRBV2 with TRBJ1-6, with TRBD1 matching 7 bases. The V and J ends lost 8 bases and 10 bases, in that order; junction bases with no gene match: 8. Germline-derived CDR1 and CDR2 are SNHLY and FYNNEI. The CDR3 consists of 13 residues. CDR3 loop: CASGGTVRSPLHF. Written as DNA, the CDR3 is TGTGCCAGCGGTGGGACAGTCAGGTCACCCCTCCACTTT.

This clone was recorded many times. The chain carries TRBV27 and TRBJ2-3; 8 bases align to TRBD2. V gave up 2 bases and J gave up 3 bases; unmatched junction bases: 1. CDR1 is MNHEY, CDR2 SMNVEV, per germline (reference sequence). The CDR3 totals 14 residues. The CDR3 DNA reads as TGTGCCAGCAGTTTAGTAGCGGGGACAGATACGCAGTATTTT. Translation: CASSLVAGTDTQYF.

The chain couples TRBV5-1 to TRBJ2-4; 9 nucleotides line up with TRBD2. J lost 4 bases, V lost 4 bases, and 9 bases had no gene match. CDR3 length equals 16 residues. CDR1 and CDR2 (germline): SGHRS, YFSETQ. The CDR3 DNA reads TGCGCCAGCAGCCCACCAAAGACTAGCGGTAAAAACATTCAGTACTTC. Translating gives CASSPPKTSGKNIQYF. The full variable domain, rest sourced from reference TRBV5-1 and TRBJ2-4, is KAGVTQTPRYLIKTRGQQVTLSCSPISGHRSVSWYQQTPGQGLQFLFEYFSETQRNKGNFPGRFSGRQFSNSRSEMNVSTLELGDSALYLCASSPPKTSGKNIQYFGAGTRLSVL.

This chain uses TRBV19 with TRBJ1-5; possibly TRBD1 for D (5 bases). Germline CDR1 and CDR2: LNHDA and SQIVND (reference sequence). The CDR3 loop spans 17 amino acids. V was shortened by 4 bases and J by 3 bases, with 19 bases between the two germline ends. The CDR3 protein is CASSTDSLGTDNQPQHF. CDR3 bases: TGTGCCAGTAGTACCGACAGCCTAGGTACCGACAATCAGCCCCAGCATTTT.

The chain joins TRBV5-1 to TRBJ2-3; TRBD2 aligns across 7 bases. The CDR3 is 17 residues long. Trimming cost V 4 bases and J 2 bases; bases outside gene matches: 13. The germline gives CDR1 SGHRS, CDR2 YFSETQ. In DNA form, the CDR3 reads TGCGCCAGCAGCAAATCGACTAGCTCGTACTTCACAGATACGCAGTATTTT. Translating it yields CASSKSTSSYFTDTQYF.

The genes are TRBV15 and TRBJ1-4; D not resolved. Looked up from germline, CDR1 is LNHNV and CDR2 is YYDKDF (reference sequence). The ends were cut back, 0 bases at V and 5 bases at J, with 13 bases in the middle. This CDR3 spans 16 amino acids. The CDR3 is CATSRDGAAKNEKLFF. For the CDR3, the DNA is TGTGCCACCAGCAGAGATGGAGCAGCTAAAAATGAAAAACTGTTTTTT.

This clone was seen once. The chain carries TRBV3-1 (or the pseudogene TRBV3-2) and TRBJ2-3; 10 bases agree with TRBD2. The J segment lost 4 bases and the V segment lost 5 bases, leaving 9 bases of the junction unmatched. Germline V gene lookup returns CDR1 LGHDT and CDR2 YNNKEL (reference sequence). The CDR3 is 16 residues long. CDR3 residues: CASSKLAGRGADTQYF. In DNA, the CDR3 is TGTGCCAGCAGCAAACTAGCGGGGAGAGGCGCAGATACGCAGTATTTT.

The rearrangement joins TRBV6-5 to TRBJ2-7, with 9 nucleotides matching TRBD2. Germline V lookup: CDR1 MNHEY, CDR2 SVGAGI. This CDR3 is built from 13 residues. With 11 bases clipped from V and 3 bases from J, the junction kept 8 bases outside the gene matches. The CDR3 here is CACQVAGDYEQYF. CDR3 DNA sequence: TGTGCCTGCCAAGTAGCGGGGGACTACGAGCAGTACTTC.